This TCR beta chain stems from a study of Tregs in tolerant kidney transplant recipients. Related graft donors supplied nonmyeloablative bone marrow transplants, and mixed chimerism was transient. CDR3 size: 15 residues. Germline V CDR1 and CDR2: SGHNT, YYREEE (reference sequence). V dropped 0 bases and J dropped 0; count of bases not matched to a gene: 2. General observations from the study: Validation in larger populations is needed because few patients were studied.

A word on this clone: As yet, its antigen is unknown.

Assay: immunoSEQ multiplex PCR; the TCRdb copy retains only in-frame clones and omits some. The sample lists tens of thousands of clones; about 89% were seen once. The genes are TRBV5-4 and TRBJ2-7; 8 bases map to TRBD2. This TCR derives from a human patient who received a combined kidney and bone marrow transplant. A subset of T cells may come from the graft donor. Sequencing used CD4+ T cells from blood (PBMCs), obtained 6 months after the transplant. The CDR3 nucleotides read TGTGCCAGCAGCTTGGGCGGGGGGAGCTCCTACGAGCAGTACTTC. This sequence encodes CASSLGGGSSYEQYF.